One sample yielded the 10 T cell receptor beta chains listed below, sequenced in a study of blood T cell repertoires in COVID-19. The protocol was immunoSEQ multiplex PCR, while the TCRdb copy is restricted to in-frame clones and leaves out a portion. The sample has around 250,000 clones; more than 65% are singletons. The material sequenced was PBMCs or T cells enriched from blood (not recorded which). All receptors derive from a man between 50 and 59 years old who had recovered from COVID-19.

The CDR3 nucleotides read TGTGCCACCAGCAACCCGGACAGGGGAAATTCACCCCTCCACTTT. Translating it yields CATSNPDRGNSPLHF. This chain links TRBV15 with TRBJ1-6, with TRBD1 matching over 9 bases. The V segment lost 4 bases and the J segment 7 bases; nucleotides outside the gene matches: 5. This CDR3 is 15 amino acids long. CDR1 and CDR2 (germline): LNHNV, YYDKDF (reference sequence).

The gene calls are TRBV18 and TRBJ2-7; possibly TRBD1 for D (6 bases). Trimming cost V 4 bases and J 2 bases, with 12 bases left between them. Germline V gene sequence: CDR1 KGHSH, CDR2 LQKENI. The CDR3 extends over 14 amino acids. CDR3 residues: CASSQGVSPYEQYF. CDR3 nucleotides: TGTGCCAGCTCACAGGGGGTATCACCCTACGAGCAGTACTTC.

The CDR3 loop reads CASSPDTNYGYTF. The CDR3 bases are TGTGCCAGCAGCCCGGACACTAACTATGGCTACACCTTC. The chain couples TRBV5-4 to TRBJ1-2; a possible D gene is TRBD1 (5 bases). The germline V and J ends were trimmed by 4 bases and 0 bases, with 7 bases remaining between them. The CDR3 length is 13 residues. CDR1 and CDR2 (germline): SGHNT, YYREEE (reference sequence).

The V gene is TRBV18, the J gene TRBJ2-3; D is possibly TRBD2 (6 bases). The V end lost 1 base, the J end lost 6 bases, and 14 bases lay between the germline ends. Germline V CDR1 and CDR2: KGHSH, LQKENI. CDR3 length: 15 amino acids. In nucleotides, the CDR3 is TGTGCCAGCTCACCACGGTCCACTAGCTTGGATACGCAGTATTTT. This gives the protein CASSPRSTSLDTQYF.

V usage is TRBV6-2 or TRBV6-3 and J usage is TRBJ1-6; 8 bases map to TRBD1. V shed 5 bases and J 0 bases; nucleotides not matched to a gene: 6. The germline gives CDR1 MNHEY, CDR2 SVGEGT. CDR3 size: 17 residues. The CDR3 region is CASSERDRSSYNSPLHF. The CDR3 coding sequence is TGTGCCAGCAGTGAGAGGGACAGGAGCTCCTATAATTCACCCCTCCACTTT.

The J gene is TRBJ1-5, the V gene TRBV15; tentative D call: TRBD1 (6 bases). V shed 3 bases and J shed 9 bases, with 12 bases lying between them. Germline CDR1 reads LNHNV; CDR2 reads YYDKDF (reference sequence). The CDR3 has 13 amino acids. The CDR3 DNA is TGTGCCACCAGCAGGGCGATACAGGGGCCCCAGCATTTT. This translates into CATSRAIQGPQHF.

V and J are TRBV3-1 (or the pseudogene TRBV3-2) and TRBJ2-7, with D tentatively TRBD2 (6 bases). The ends were cut back, 5 bases at V and 6 bases at J, with 14 bases in the middle. This CDR3 contains 13 residues. CDR1 and CDR2 from the germline V gene are LGHDT and YNNKEL (reference sequence). The CDR3 reads CASSSGGPFEQYF. The CDR3, as DNA: TGTGCCAGCAGCAGCGGAGGGCCTTTCGAGCAGTACTTC.

The J gene is TRBJ2-5, the V gene TRBV23-1; D unclear. TRBV23-1 is placed among ORFs of uncertain function. The CDR3 is made up of 9 amino acids. V gave up 7 bases and J gave up 5 bases, with 2 bases separating them. CDR3 region: CASTETQYF. The CDR3 DNA reads TGCGCCAGCACTGAGACCCAGTACTTC.

For the CDR3, the DNA is TGCGCCAGCAGCTTGGAAGGGACAGGGGGTTACAATGAGCAGTTCTTC. This encodes CASSLEGTGGYNEQFF. The chain uses TRBV5-1 and TRBJ2-1; 11 positions agree with TRBD1. Germline lookup yields CDR1 SGHRS and CDR2 YFSETQ. Trimming cost V 0 bases and J 4 bases; bases outside gene matches: 3. This CDR3 has 16 residues.

The chain employs TRBV6-5 and TRBJ1-2, with 9 bases that match TRBD1. Germline lookup yields CDR1 MNHEY and CDR2 SVGAGI. CDR3 length: 13 residues. With V trimmed by 5 bases and J by 4 bases, 2 bases remained unmatched. The CDR3 protein is CASSRGQGYGYTF. The CDR3 DNA sequence: TGTGCCAGCAGTAGGGGACAGGGCTATGGCTACACCTTC.